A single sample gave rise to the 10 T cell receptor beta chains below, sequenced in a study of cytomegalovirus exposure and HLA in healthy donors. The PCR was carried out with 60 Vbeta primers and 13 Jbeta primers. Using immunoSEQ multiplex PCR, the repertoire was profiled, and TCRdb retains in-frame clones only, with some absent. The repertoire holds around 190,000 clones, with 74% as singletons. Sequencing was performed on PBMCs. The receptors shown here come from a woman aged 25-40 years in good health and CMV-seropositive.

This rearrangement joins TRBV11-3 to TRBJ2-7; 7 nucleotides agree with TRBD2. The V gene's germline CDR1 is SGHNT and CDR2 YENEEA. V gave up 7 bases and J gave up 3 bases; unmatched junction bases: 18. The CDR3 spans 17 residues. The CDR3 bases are TGTGCCAGCACCCCTCGATCCCGCGGGCGGGAGCTCTACGAGCAGTACTTC. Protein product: CASTPRSRGRELYEQYF.

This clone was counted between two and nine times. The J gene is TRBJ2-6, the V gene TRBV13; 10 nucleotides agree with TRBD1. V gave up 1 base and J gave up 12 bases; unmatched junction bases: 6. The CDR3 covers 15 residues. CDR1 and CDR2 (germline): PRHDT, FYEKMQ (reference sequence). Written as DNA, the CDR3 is TGTGCCAGCAGCTTAGCAGACAGGGGGCGCACCGTCCTGACTTTC. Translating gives CASSLADRGRTVLTF.

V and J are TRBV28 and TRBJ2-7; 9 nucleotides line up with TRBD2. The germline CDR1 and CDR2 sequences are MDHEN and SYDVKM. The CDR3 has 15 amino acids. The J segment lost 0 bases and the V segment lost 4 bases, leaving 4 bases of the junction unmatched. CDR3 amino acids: CASSWTSASSYEQYF. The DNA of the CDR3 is TGTGCCAGCAGTTGGACTAGCGCTAGCTCCTACGAGCAGTACTTC. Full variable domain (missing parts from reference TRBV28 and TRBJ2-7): DVKVTQSSRYLVKRTGEKVFLECVQDMDHENMFWYRQDPGLGLRLIYFSYDVKMKEKGDIPEGYSVSREKKERFSLILESASTNQTSMYLCASSWTSASSYEQYFGPGTRLTVT.

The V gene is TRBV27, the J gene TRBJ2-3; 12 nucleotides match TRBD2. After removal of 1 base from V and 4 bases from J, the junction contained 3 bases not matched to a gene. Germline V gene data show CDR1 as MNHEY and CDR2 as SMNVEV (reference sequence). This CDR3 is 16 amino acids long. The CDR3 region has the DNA TGTGCCAGCAGTTTATGGGCTAGCGGGAGGGCAGATACGCAGTATTTT. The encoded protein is CASSLWASGRADTQYF.

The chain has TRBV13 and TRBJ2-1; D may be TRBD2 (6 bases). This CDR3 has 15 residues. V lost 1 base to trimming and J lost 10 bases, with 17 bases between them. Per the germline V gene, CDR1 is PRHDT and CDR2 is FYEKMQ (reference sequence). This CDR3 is CASSLVSRTSSEQFF. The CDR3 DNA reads TGTGCCAGCAGCTTAGTTAGTAGAACTAGCAGCGAGCAGTTCTTC.

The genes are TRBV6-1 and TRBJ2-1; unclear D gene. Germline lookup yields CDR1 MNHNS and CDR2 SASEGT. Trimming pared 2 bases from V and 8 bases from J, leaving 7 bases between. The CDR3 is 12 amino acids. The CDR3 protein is CASSEWQDEQFF. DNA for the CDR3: TGTGCCAGCAGTGAATGGCAAGATGAGCAGTTCTTC.

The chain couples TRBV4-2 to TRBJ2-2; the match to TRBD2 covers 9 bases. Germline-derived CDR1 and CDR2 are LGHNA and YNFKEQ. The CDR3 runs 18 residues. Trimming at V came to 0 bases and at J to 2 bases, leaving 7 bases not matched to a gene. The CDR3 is CASSQEGVSGSNTGELFF. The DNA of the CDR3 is TGTGCCAGCAGCCAAGAAGGGGTTAGCGGGAGTAACACCGGGGAGCTGTTTTTT.

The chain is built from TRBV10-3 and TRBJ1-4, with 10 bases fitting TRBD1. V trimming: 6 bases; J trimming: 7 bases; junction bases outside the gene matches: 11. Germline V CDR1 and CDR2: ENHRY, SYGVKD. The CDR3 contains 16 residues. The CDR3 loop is CAIRGTGAGLTEKLFF. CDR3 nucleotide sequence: TGTGCCATCAGGGGGACAGGGGCAGGATTAACTGAAAAACTGTTTTTT.

The CDR3 loop is CASSLGLAELQETQYF. The CDR3 region has the DNA TGTGCCAGCAGCTTAGGACTAGCGGAATTACAAGAGACCCAGTACTTC. This rearrangement joins TRBV7-9 to TRBJ2-5, with TRBD2 matching over 9 bases. The germline V gene has CDR1 SEHNR and CDR2 FQNEAQ (reference sequence). After removal of 1 base from V and 2 bases from J, the junction contained 5 bases not matched to a gene. The CDR3 runs to 16 residues.

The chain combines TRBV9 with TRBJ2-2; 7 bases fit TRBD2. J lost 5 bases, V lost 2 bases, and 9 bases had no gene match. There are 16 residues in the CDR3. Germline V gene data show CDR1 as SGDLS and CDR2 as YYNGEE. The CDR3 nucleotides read TGTGCCAGCAGCGTTGAGCGGGGACTTTGGACCGGGGAGCTGTTTTTT. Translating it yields CASSVERGLWTGELFF.